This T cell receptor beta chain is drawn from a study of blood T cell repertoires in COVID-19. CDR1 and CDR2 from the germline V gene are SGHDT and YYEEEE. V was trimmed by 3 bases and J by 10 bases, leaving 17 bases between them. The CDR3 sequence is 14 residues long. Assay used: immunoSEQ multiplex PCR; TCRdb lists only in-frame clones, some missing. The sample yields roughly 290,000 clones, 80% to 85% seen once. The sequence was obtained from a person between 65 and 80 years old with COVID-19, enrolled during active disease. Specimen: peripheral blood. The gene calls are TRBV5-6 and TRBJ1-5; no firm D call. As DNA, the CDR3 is TGTGCCAGCAGCTCCACGGGTAGTATTAGCCCCCAGCATTTT. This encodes CASSSTGSISPQHF. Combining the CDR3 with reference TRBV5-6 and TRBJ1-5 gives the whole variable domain DAGVTQSPTHLIKTRGQQVTLRCSPKSGHDTVSWYQQALGQGPQFIFQYYEEEERQRGNFPDRFSGHQFPNYSSELNVNALLLGDSALYLCASSSTGSISPQHFGDGTRLSIL.